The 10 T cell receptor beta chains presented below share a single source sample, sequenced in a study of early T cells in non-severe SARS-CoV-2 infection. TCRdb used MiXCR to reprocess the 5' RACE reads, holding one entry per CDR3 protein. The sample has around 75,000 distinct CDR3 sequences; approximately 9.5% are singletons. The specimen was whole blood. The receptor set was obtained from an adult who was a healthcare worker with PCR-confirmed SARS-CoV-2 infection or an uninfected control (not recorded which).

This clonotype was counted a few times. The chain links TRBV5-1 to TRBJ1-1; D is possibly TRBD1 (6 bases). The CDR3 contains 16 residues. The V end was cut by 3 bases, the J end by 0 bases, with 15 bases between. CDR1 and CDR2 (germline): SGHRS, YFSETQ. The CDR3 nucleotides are TGCGCCAGCAGCTCATACGTAGGACAGTTGAACACTGAAGCTTTCTTT. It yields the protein CASSSYVGQLNTEAFF.

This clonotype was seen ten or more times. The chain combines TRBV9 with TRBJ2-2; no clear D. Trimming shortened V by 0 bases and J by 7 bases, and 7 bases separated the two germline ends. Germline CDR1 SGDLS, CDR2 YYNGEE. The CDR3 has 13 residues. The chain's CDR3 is CASSVAWDGELFF. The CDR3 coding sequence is TGTGCCAGCAGCGTAGCTTGGGACGGGGAGCTGTTTTTT.

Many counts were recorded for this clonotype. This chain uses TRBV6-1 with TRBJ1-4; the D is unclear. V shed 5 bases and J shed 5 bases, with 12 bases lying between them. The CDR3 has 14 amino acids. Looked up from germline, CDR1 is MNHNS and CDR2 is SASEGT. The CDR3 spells CASSTETLNEKLFF. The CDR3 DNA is TGTGCCAGCAGTACAGAGACATTGAATGAAAAACTGTTTTTT.

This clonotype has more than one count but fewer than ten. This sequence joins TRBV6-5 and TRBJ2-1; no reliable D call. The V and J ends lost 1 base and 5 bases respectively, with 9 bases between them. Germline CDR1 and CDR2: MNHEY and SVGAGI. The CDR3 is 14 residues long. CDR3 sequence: CASSYWNRDNEQFF. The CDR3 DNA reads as TGTGCCAGCAGTTACTGGAACCGGGACAATGAGCAGTTCTTC.

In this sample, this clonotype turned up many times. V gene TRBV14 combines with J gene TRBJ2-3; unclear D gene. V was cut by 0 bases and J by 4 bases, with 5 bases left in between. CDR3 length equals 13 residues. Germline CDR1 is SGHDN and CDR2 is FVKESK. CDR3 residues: CASSQDLSDTQYF. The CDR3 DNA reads TGTGCCAGCAGCCAAGATCTCTCAGATACGCAGTATTTT.

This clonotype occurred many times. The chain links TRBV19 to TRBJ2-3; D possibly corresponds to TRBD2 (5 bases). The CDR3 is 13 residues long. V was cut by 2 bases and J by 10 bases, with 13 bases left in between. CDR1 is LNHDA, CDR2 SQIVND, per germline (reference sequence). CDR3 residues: CASSILLADPQYF. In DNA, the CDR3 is TGTGCCAGTAGTATACTTCTAGCCGATCCGCAGTATTTT.

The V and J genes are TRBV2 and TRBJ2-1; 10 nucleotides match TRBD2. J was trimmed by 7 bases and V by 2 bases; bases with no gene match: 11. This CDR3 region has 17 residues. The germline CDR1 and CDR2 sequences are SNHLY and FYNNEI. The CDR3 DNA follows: TGTGCCAGCAGTGAAAGGTTTCTAGCGGGAGATTCTAATGAGCAGTTCTTC. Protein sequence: CASSERFLAGDSNEQFF. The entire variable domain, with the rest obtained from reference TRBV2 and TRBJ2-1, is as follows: EPEVTQTPSHQVTQMGQEVILRCVPISNHLYFYWYRQILGQKVEFLVSFYNNEISEKSEIFDDQFSVERPDGSNFTLKIRSTKLEDSAMYFCASSERFLAGDSNEQFFGPGTRLTVL.

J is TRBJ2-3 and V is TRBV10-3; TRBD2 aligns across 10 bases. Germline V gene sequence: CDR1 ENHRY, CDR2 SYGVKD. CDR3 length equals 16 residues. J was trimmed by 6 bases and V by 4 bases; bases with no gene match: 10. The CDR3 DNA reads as TGTGCCATCAGTGCGAGGAGCGGGAGGGCCGCCGATACGCAGTATTTT. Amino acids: CAISARSGRAADTQYF.

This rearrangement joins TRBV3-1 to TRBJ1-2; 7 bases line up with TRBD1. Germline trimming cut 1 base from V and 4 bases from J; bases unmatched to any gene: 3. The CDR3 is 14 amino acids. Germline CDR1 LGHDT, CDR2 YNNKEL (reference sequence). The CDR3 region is CASSQAGTAYGYTF. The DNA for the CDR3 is TGTGCCAGCAGCCAAGCCGGGACAGCCTATGGCTACACCTTC. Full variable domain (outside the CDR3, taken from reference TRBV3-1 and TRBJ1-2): DTAVSQTPKYLVTQMGNDKSIKCEQNLGHDTMYWYKQDSKKFLKIMFSYNNKELIINETVPNRFSPKSPDKAHLNLHINSLELGDSAVYFCASSQAGTAYGYTFGSGTRLTVV.

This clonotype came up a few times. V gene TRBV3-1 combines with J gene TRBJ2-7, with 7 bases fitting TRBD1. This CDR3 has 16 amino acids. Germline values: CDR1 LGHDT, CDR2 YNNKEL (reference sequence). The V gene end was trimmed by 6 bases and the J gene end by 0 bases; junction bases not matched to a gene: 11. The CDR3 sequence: CASSQRGTGASYEQYF. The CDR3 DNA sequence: TGTGCCAGCAGTCAACGTGGTACAGGGGCCTCCTACGAGCAGTACTTC.